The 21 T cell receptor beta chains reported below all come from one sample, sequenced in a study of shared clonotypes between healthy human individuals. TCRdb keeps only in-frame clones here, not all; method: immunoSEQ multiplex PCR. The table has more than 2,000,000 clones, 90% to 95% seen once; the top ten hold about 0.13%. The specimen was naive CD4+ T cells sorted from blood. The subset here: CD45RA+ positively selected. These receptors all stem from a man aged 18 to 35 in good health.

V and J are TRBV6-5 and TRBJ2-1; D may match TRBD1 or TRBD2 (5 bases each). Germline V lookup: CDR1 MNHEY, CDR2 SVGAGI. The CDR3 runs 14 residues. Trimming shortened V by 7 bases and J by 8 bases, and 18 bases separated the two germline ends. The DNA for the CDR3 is TGTGCCAGCAAGGGGCGCGGGCCCGGCCATGAGCAGTTCTTC. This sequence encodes CASKGRGPGHEQFF.

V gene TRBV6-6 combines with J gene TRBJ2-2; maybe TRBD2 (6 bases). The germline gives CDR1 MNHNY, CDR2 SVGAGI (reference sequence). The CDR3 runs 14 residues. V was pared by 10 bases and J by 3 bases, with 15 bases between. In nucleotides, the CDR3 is TGTGCCACGGGGGATAGCAGAGACACCGGGGAGCTGTTTTTT. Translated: CATGDSRDTGELFF.

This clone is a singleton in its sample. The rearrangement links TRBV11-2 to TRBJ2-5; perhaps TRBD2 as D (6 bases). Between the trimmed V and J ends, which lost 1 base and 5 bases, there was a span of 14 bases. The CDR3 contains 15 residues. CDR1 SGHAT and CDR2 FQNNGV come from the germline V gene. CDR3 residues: CASSLGFGGAETQYF. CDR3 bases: TGTGCCAGCAGCTTAGGTTTCGGGGGTGCGGAGACCCAGTACTTC.

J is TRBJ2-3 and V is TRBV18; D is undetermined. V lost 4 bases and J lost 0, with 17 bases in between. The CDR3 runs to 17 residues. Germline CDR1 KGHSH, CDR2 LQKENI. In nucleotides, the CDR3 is TGTGCCAGCTCACACCTAGATTTCTCAGTCAGCACAGATACGCAGTATTTT. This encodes CASSHLDFSVSTDTQYF.

The CDR3 nucleotides read TGTGCCAGCAGTGTGGCGTGGGATACGCAGTATTTT. Protein product: CASSVAWDTQYF. This chain joins TRBV6-1 and TRBJ2-3, with D hard to call. The germline V and J ends were trimmed by 4 bases and 6 bases, with 8 bases remaining between them. Looked up from germline, CDR1 is MNHNS and CDR2 is SASEGT. CDR3 length equals 12 residues.

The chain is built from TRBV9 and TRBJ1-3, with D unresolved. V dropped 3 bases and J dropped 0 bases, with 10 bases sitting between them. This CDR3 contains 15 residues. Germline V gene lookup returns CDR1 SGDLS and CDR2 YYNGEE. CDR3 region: CASSAGGLSGNTIYF. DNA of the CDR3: TGTGCCAGCAGCGCCGGAGGGCTCTCTGGAAACACCATATATTTT.

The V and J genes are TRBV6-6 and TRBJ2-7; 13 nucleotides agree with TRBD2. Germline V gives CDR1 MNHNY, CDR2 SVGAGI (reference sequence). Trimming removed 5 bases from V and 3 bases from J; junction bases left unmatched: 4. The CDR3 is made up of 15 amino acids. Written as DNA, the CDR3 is TGTGCCAGCAGTGATACTAGCGGGGGGGTCTACGAGCAGTACTTC. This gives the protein CASSDTSGGVYEQYF.

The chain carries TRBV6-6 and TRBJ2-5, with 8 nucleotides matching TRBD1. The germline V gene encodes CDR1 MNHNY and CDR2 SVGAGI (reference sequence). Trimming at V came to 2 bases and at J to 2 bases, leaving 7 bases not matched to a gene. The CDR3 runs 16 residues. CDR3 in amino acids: CASSYHGTGIQETQYF. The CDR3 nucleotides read TGTGCCAGCAGTTACCACGGGACAGGTATTCAAGAGACCCAGTACTTC.

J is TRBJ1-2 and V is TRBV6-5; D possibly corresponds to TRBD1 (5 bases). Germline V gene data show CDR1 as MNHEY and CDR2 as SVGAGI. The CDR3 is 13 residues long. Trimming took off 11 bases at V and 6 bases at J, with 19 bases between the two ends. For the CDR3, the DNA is TGTGCCGCCCGTTTTGGGGGGGTTGATGGCTACACCTTC. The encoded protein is CAARFGGVDGYTF.

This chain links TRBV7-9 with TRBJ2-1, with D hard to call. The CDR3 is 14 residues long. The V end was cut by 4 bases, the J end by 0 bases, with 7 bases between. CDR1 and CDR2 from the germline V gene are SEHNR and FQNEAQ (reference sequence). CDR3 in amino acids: CASSSHLSYNEQFF. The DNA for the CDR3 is TGTGCCAGCAGCTCCCACCTCTCCTACAATGAGCAGTTCTTC.

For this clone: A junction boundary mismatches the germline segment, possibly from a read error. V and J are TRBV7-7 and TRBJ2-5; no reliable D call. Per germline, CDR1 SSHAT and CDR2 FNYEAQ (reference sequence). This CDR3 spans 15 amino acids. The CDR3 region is CASSPPGIHQETQYF. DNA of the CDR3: TGTGCTAGCAGCCCCCCGGGTATCCACCAAGAGACCCAGTACTTC. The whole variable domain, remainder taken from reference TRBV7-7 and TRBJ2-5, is GAGVSQSPRYKVTKRGQDVTLRCDPISSHATLYWYQQALGQGPEFLTYFNYEAQPDKSGLPSDRFSAERPEGSISTLTIQRTEQRDSAMYRCASSPPGIHQETQYFGPGTRLLVL.

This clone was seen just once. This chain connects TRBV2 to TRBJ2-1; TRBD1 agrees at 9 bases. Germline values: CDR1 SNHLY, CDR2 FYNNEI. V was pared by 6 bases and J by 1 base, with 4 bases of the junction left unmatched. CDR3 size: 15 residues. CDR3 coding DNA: TGTGCCAGCAGGGAGACAGGGGGTTCCTACAATGAGCAGTTCTTC. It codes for CASRETGGSYNEQFF.

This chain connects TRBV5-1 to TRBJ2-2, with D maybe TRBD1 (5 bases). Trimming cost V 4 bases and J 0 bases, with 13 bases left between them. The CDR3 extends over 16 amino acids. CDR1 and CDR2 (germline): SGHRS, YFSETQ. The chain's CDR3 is CASSHRQYANTGELFF. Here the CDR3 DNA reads TGCGCCAGCAGCCATAGACAGTACGCGAACACCGGGGAGCTGTTTTTT.

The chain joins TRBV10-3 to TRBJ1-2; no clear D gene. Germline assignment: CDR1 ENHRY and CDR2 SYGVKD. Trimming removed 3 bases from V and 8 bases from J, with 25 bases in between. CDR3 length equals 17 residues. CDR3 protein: CAISDVSSGSDTIGYTF. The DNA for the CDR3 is TGTGCCATCAGTGACGTCTCTTCGGGATCCGATACCATCGGCTACACCTTC.

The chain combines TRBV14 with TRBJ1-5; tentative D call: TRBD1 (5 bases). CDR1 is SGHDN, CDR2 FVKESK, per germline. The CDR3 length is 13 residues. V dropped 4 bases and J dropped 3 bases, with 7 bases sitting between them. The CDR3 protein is CASSLTDNQPQHF. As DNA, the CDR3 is TGTGCCAGCAGCCTGACAGACAATCAGCCCCAGCATTTT.

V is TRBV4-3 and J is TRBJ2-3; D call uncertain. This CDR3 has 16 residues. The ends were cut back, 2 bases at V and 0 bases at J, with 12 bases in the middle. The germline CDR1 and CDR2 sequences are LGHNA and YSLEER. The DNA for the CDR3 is TGCGCCAGCAGCCAAAACAACATTCTAAGCACAGATACGCAGTATTTT. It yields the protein CASSQNNILSTDTQYF.

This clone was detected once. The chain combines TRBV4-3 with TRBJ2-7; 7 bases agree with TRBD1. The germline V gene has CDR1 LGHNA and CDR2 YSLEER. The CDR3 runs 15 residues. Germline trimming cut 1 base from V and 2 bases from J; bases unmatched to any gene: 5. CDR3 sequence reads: CASSQGTGPTYEQYF. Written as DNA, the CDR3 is TGCGCCAGCAGCCAAGGGACAGGACCTACCTACGAGCAGTACTTC.

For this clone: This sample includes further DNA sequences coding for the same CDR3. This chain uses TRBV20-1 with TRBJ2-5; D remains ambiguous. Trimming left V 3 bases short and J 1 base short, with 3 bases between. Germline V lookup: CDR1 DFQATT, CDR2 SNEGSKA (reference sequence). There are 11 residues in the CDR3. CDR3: CSASFQETQYF. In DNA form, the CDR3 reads TGCAGTGCTAGTTTCCAAGAGACCCAGTACTTC.

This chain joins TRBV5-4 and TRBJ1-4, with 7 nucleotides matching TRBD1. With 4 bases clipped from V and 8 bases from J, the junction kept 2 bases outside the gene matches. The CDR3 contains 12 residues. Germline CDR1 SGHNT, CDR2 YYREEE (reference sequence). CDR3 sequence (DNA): TGTGCCAGCAGCCCACAGGGGGAAAAACTGTTTTTT. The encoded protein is CASSPQGEKLFF.

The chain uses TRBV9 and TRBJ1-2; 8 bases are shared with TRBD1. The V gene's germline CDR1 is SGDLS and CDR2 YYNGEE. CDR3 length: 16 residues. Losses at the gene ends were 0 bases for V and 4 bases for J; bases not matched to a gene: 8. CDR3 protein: CASSVGDRQLSYGYTF. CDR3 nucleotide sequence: TGTGCCAGCAGCGTAGGGGACAGGCAACTATCCTATGGCTACACCTTC.

The CDR3: CAISELGTANNQPQHF. The CDR3 DNA sequence: TGTGCCATCAGTGAGTTAGGGACAGCCAATAATCAGCCCCAGCATTTT. The chain employs TRBV10-3 and TRBJ1-5; 7 bases map to TRBD1. Germline CDR1 is ENHRY and CDR2 is SYGVKD. The CDR3 is 16 amino acids. V was clipped by 1 base and J by 4 bases; unmatched bases: 7.